These 15 T cell receptor beta chains were all obtained from the same sample, sequenced in a study of cytomegalovirus exposure and HLA in healthy donors. Primers: 60 Vbeta forward and 13 Jbeta reverse. The assay was immunoSEQ multiplex PCR, and TCRdb's table has in-frame clones only and misses some. Of about 100,000 clones in the sample, 60% to 80% were seen once. Sequencing was done on a sample of PBMCs. The receptors originated from a man aged 18 to 29 in good health and CMV-seronegative.

The V call is TRBV25-1, the J call TRBJ2-1, with 8 bases fitting TRBD1. The trim removed 0 bases at V and 8 bases at J, leaving 6 bases unmatched. The V gene's germline CDR1 is MGHDK and CDR2 SYGVNS. The CDR3 totals 15 residues. CDR3 in DNA: TGTGCCAGCAGTGAATATCTGGGACAGGAAGATGAGCAGTTCTTC. This sequence encodes CASSEYLGQEDEQFF.

This rearrangement joins TRBV6-5 to TRBJ2-3; unclear D gene. Trimming took off 6 bases at V and 2 bases at J, with 15 bases between the two ends. CDR1 is MNHEY and CDR2 is SVGAGI in the germline V gene. The CDR3 contains 15 residues. CDR3 nucleotides: TGTGCCAGCAGCCTGCTGGGCCTAAACACAGATACGCAGTATTTT. It specifies CASSLLGLNTDTQYF.

The chain carries TRBV5-8 and TRBJ1-5; 10 positions agree with TRBD1. The CDR3 runs 15 residues. J was trimmed by 6 bases and V by 4 bases; bases with no gene match: 7. CDR1 and CDR2 from the germline V gene are SGHTS and YDEGEE. The CDR3 DNA reads as TGTGCCAGCAGCCGCCGGGACAGGGGTTTTCAGCCCCAGCATTTT. Its protein is CASSRRDRGFQPQHF.

V gene TRBV7-9 combines with J gene TRBJ1-4; no reliable D call. There are 16 residues in the CDR3. In germline, CDR1 is SEHNR, CDR2 FQNEAQ (reference sequence). CDR3 DNA: TGTTCCTGGAGGAAAAGTGGATCACTGAGGAATGAAAAACTGTTTTTT. Its protein is CSWRKSGSLRNEKLFF.

The CDR3 reads CASSLSGLAGGYNEQFF. The DNA of the CDR3 is TGTGCCAGCAGCTTAAGTGGTCTAGCGGGGGGGTACAATGAGCAGTTCTTC. The genes are TRBV7-3 and TRBJ2-1; 12 bases match TRBD2. Germline V lookup: CDR1 SGHTA, CDR2 FQGTGA. CDR3 length equals 17 residues. V lost 1 base, J lost 4 bases, and 5 bases stayed unmatched.

The V gene is TRBV19, the J gene TRBJ2-3; D might be TRBD1 (6 bases). Germline CDR1 is LNHDA and CDR2 is SQIVND (reference sequence). The CDR3 runs to 14 residues. Trimming took off 10 bases at V and 4 bases at J, with 18 bases between the two ends. The CDR3 loop is CATGGQGRADTQYF. The CDR3, as DNA: TGTGCCACCGGCGGGCAGGGGCGGGCAGATACGCAGTATTTT.

The gene calls are TRBV6-1 and TRBJ1-1, with D uncertain. Germline V lookup: CDR1 MNHNS, CDR2 SASEGT. The V gene lost 5 bases and the J gene lost 11 bases, with 12 bases spanning the gap. The CDR3 sequence is 11 residues long. The CDR3 region is CASSSSRGAFF. The DNA for the CDR3 is TGTGCCAGCAGTTCAAGCCGCGGGGCTTTCTTT.

The chain is built from TRBV10-2 and TRBJ2-7; TRBD1 matches 11 bases. V dropped 0 bases and J dropped 5; count of bases not matched to a gene: 6. The CDR3 has 16 residues. Germline values: CDR1 WSHSY, CDR2 SAAADI. This chain's CDR3 is CASSESGGQGVNEQYF. CDR3 bases: TGCGCCAGCAGTGAGTCTGGGGGACAGGGGGTTAACGAGCAGTACTTC.

V gene TRBV6-4 combines with J gene TRBJ1-1, with TRBD1 matching 9 bases. The germline V gene encodes CDR1 MRHNA and CDR2 SNTAGT. The CDR3 runs to 12 residues. With 2 bases clipped from V and 11 bases from J, the junction kept 3 bases outside the gene matches. The CDR3 nucleotides read TGTGCCAGCAGTGACGGGACAGGGATCGCTTTCTTT. Its translation is CASSDGTGIAFF.

This clone was counted once. This chain joins TRBV15 and TRBJ2-3; D is perhaps TRBD2 (5 bases). The CDR3 has 16 amino acids. Germline CDR1 and CDR2: LNHNV and YYDKDF (reference sequence). V was trimmed by 2 bases and J by 2 bases, leaving 14 bases between them. The CDR3 reads CATSRTTRAITDTQYF. Written as DNA, the CDR3 is TGTGCCACCAGCAGAACCACTAGAGCAATCACAGATACGCAGTATTTT.

The chain couples TRBV5-6 to TRBJ1-2, with D hard to call. Germline lookup yields CDR1 SGHDT and CDR2 YYEEEE. V gave up 5 bases and J gave up 2 bases, with 13 bases separating them. The CDR3 runs to 14 residues. Written as DNA, the CDR3 is TGTGCCAGCAGACTTTCTGGCGGGAACTATGGCTACACCTTC. Translating gives CASRLSGGNYGYTF.

A single count supports this clone. The chain couples TRBV19 to TRBJ2-7, with 7 bases identical to TRBD2. The trim removed 5 bases at V and 7 bases at J, leaving 17 bases unmatched. There are 16 residues in the CDR3. Germline CDR1 LNHDA, CDR2 SQIVND (reference sequence). DNA of the CDR3: TGTGCCAGTAGTCCCCTAAGGACTAGAGGCGAGAGGGAGCAGTACTTC. Protein: CASSPLRTRGEREQYF.

This clone was detected only once. One end of the junction varies from germline; a read error may be responsible. The CDR3 region has the DNA TGTGCCAGCAGCGAAGACAGGGTTGGGGCCAACGTCCTGACTTTC. It encodes CASSEDRVGANVLTF. J is TRBJ2-6 and V is TRBV2, with 7 bases matching TRBD1. The V gene's germline CDR1 is SNHLY and CDR2 FYNNEI. CDR3 length equals 15 residues.

Concerning this clone itself: A junction end diverges from the germline sequence, so it may reflect a read error. The chain carries TRBV7-9 and TRBJ1-1; 7 bases are a match to TRBD1. In germline, CDR1 is SEHNR, CDR2 FQNEAQ (reference sequence). The CDR3 is made up of 16 amino acids. The CDR3 DNA is TGTTCCAGCAGCAAAGAGGGGGCATCCCCGAACACTGAAGCTTTCTTT. This sequence encodes CSSSKEGASPNTEAFF.

Written as DNA, the CDR3 is TGTGCCAGCAGTTACGCGGGGGGGCACACCGGGGAGCTGTTTTTT. Amino acid sequence: CASSYAGGHTGELFF. The chain has TRBV6-5 and TRBJ2-2, with 9 bases lining up with TRBD2. The germline V gene has CDR1 MNHEY and CDR2 SVGAGI. J was trimmed by 3 bases and V by 2 bases; bases with no gene match: 1. CDR3 size: 15 residues.